This T cell receptor beta chain was identified in a study of blood T cell repertoires in COVID-19 (dated by TCRdb to 2020 to 2021). Background on the whole study: The collaborator samples originated in the United States, Italy and Spain and spanned the acute and convalescent phases of COVID-19. The prospective study material was composed of cDNA or gDNA derived from T cells, B-cell-depleted T cells, or PBMCs. Deeply sampled blood TCRbeta repertoires from subjects exposed to, actively infected with, or recovered from COVID-19 were included in the dataset. The repertoires were released in a freely available public database meant as a resource for research on the immune response to SARS-CoV-2. The samples were drawn from two sources: the first 160 participants of the ongoing ImmuneRACE study, and fewer than 1,500 subjects contributed by 6 global collaborators. Nearly every sample came with metadata listing a de-identified subject ID, COVID-19 status, age in years and sex. Where available, HLA class I and class II types were obtained from metadata supplied by the sample provider rather than from assay-based typing. Results the study describes overall, beyond this receptor: The amount of clinical and demographic metadata varied by source and participant and was provided uncurated.

Collaborating institutions collected whole blood in K2EDTA tubes following their own protocols. Collaborator samples were shipped for TCRbeta analysis as frozen whole blood, isolated PBMCs, or DNA extracted from either sample type. V is cut by 2 bases and J by 7 bases, and the space between the germline ends is 15 bases. CDR1 and CDR2 are read off the germline V gene as SNHLY and FYNNEI. The CDR3 numbers 15 residues from cysteine through phenylalanine. Only the CDR3 part of the read is kept: 45 bases, read in frame from the first base. This clone occurred once. Its antigen target is currently unknown. There are no base qualities to consult, and no much larger clone falls within one base. TCRbeta CDR3 regions were amplified from genomic DNA using the immunoSEQ Assay, a bias-controlled multiplex PCR. Concerning the study's data processing: Within the assay, amplification of reference gene primers was used to estimate how many nucleated cells each sample contained. To quantify the absolute abundance of each unique TCRbeta CDR3 rearrangement, sequence reads were collapsed and filtered. For each sample, productive Simpson clonality was calculated as the square root of Simpson's diversity index across productive rearrangements. The table comes from immuneACCESS by way of TCRdb, which keeps in-frame sequences with V and J called. Part of the clones is missing from these tables; in studies checked, under half for an unresolved V gene and the rest for unknown reasons. Clonal size and the V and J genes are those of that table, whereas D and trimming came from the DNA. The sample table holds about 170,000 clones, of which around 86% were seen once. Of the sample, roughly 7% falls within the top ten clones.

This TCR came from an elderly woman in a cohort sampled during active or convalescent COVID-19. Sequencing input: peripheral blood. The V and J segments used are TRBV2 and TRBJ2-1, with the D gene not clear enough to name. At the DNA level, the sequence is TGTGCCAGCAGTGAATTACCCGCGGCCGGGAATGAGCAGTTCTTC. Translated, this gives CASSELPAAGNEQFF.